This TCR beta chain was sequenced in a study of shared T cell receptors in the human thymus. Libraries were prepared by immunoSEQ multiplex PCR; TCRdb keeps only in-frame clonotypes and omits some of them. This table holds hundreds of thousands of clones, about 90% found once. Unmatched junction bases numbered 3, after V lost 2 bases and J lost 5 bases. Germline V lookup: CDR1 LNHDA, CDR2 SQIVND (reference sequence). The CDR3 loop spans 15 amino acids. Separately, the same data were catalogued under a study of human thymus T cells.

This clonotype was obtained from a boy under two years old with a congenital heart defect. Sequencing was done on a sample of thymocytes. The chain is built from TRBV19 and TRBJ2-3; 11 positions match TRBD1. The CDR3 coding sequence is TGTGCCAGTAGTATATGGGACAGGGGGATAGATACGCAGTATTTT. Translating it yields CASSIWDRGIDTQYF.